One sample yielded the 26 T cell receptor beta chains listed below, sequenced in a study of T cell responses to AZD1222 COVID-19 vaccine. Sequencing was performed with immunoSEQ multiplex PCR; in TCRdb, only in-frame clones are kept and a portion is missing. The sample records 140,000 to 150,000 clones, approximately 90% being singletons. Sequenced material: peripheral blood, taken on day 0 of AZD1222 vaccination. The receptors come from an adult in good health.

This chain links TRBV6-1 with TRBJ2-2; tentatively, D is TRBD1 (6 bases). There are 17 residues in the CDR3. V was pared by 3 bases and J by 0 bases, with 14 bases between. The germline V gene encodes CDR1 MNHNS and CDR2 SASEGT. The CDR3 sequence is CASSDSRGQPNTGELFF. For the CDR3, the DNA is TGTGCCAGCAGTGATTCCCGGGGACAACCGAACACCGGGGAGCTGTTTTTT.

V usage is TRBV5-1 and J usage is TRBJ2-3; tentatively, D is TRBD1 (5 bases). V was clipped by 2 bases and J by 2 bases, with 12 bases between them. CDR3 length: 15 residues. CDR1 and CDR2 from the germline V gene are SGHRS and YFSETQ. The CDR3 protein is CASSFSDRATDTQYF. The CDR3 DNA reads as TGCGCCAGCAGCTTTTCCGACAGAGCCACAGATACGCAGTATTTT.

J is TRBJ1-2 and V is TRBV7-2, with TRBD1 matching 7 bases. Per the germline V gene, CDR1 is SGHTA and CDR2 is FQGNSA. V was pared by 3 bases and J by 4 bases, with 11 bases of the junction left unmatched. The CDR3 is 16 amino acids. DNA for the CDR3: TGTGCCAGCAGCTTTACCCTGACAGGGTACAGCTATGGCTACACCTTC. Residues: CASSFTLTGYSYGYTF.

CDR3 sequence (DNA): TGTGCCAGCAGCCAACTACAGATGTACACTGAAGCTTTCTTT. This translates into CASSQLQMYTEAFF. The J gene is TRBJ1-1, the V gene TRBV14, with unresolved D. The germline V gene encodes CDR1 SGHDN and CDR2 FVKESK. The length of the CDR3 is 14 residues. V was trimmed by 2 bases and J by 3 bases, leaving 10 bases between them.

This clone was detected a few times. The rearrangement joins TRBV2 to TRBJ1-5; TRBD1 agrees at 8 bases. The CDR3 is made up of 14 amino acids. The V segment lost 6 bases and the J segment 1 base; nucleotides outside the gene matches: 2. Germline CDR1 and CDR2: SNHLY and FYNNEI. The CDR3 nucleotides read TGTGCCAGCAGCTGGGACAGGAGCAATCAGCCCCAGCATTTT. Protein: CASSWDRSNQPQHF.

The rearrangement uses TRBV5-1 and TRBJ2-3, with 7 bases identical to TRBD1. The trim removed 1 base at V and 6 bases at J, leaving 11 bases unmatched. The CDR3 contains 16 residues. Germline V gene lookup returns CDR1 SGHRS and CDR2 YFSETQ. The CDR3 loop is CASSLWAHRGSDTQYF. CDR3 nucleotide sequence: TGCGCCAGCAGCTTGTGGGCCCACAGGGGATCCGATACGCAGTATTTT.

The CDR3 sequence: CASRQPGLGTDTQYF. CDR3 nucleotides: TGTGCCAGCAGACAGCCGGGACTAGGAACAGATACGCAGTATTTT. This chain joins TRBV7-3 and TRBJ2-3, with TRBD2 identical over 8 bases. The CDR3 runs 15 residues. The germline gives CDR1 SGHTA, CDR2 FQGTGA. With 6 bases clipped from V and 3 bases from J, the junction kept 8 bases outside the gene matches.

This chain connects TRBV6-5 to TRBJ2-5; the D gene is possibly TRBD2 (5 bases). Germline V gene lookup returns CDR1 MNHEY and CDR2 SVGAGI. The CDR3 sequence is 12 residues long. V was pared by 4 bases and J by 8 bases, with 11 bases between. The CDR3 nucleotides read TGTGCCAGCAGTTCAGTCCGGGGTACCCAGTACTTC. Its translation: CASSSVRGTQYF.

The gene calls are TRBV5-5 and TRBJ2-1; D might be TRBD1 (6 bases). From germline, CDR1 is SGHKS and CDR2 YYEKEE (reference sequence). V shed 2 bases and J shed 2 bases, with 17 bases lying between them. The CDR3 is 17 residues long. CDR3 coding DNA: TGTGCCAGCAGCTTAGCAGAAAACAGGGTTCCCTACAATGAGCAGTTCTTC. Protein: CASSLAENRVPYNEQFF. Filled out from reference TRBV5-5 and TRBJ2-1, the complete variable domain reads DAGVTQSPTHLIKTRGQQVTLRCSPISGHKSVSWYQQVLGQGPQFIFQYYEKEERGRGNFPDRFSARQFPNYSSELNVNALLLGDSALYLCASSLAENRVPYNEQFFGPGTRLTVL.

This clone occurred a few times. The genes are TRBV19 and TRBJ1-1, with 7 bases matching TRBD1. The germline gives CDR1 LNHDA, CDR2 SQIVND (reference sequence). The V and J ends lost 4 bases and 1 base, in that order; junction bases with no gene match: 3. The CDR3 has 14 amino acids. CDR3 DNA sequence: TGTGCCAGTAGTAACCCAGGGGGGAACACTGAAGCTTTCTTT. This encodes CASSNPGGNTEAFF. Using reference TRBV19 and TRBJ1-1 for the parts outside the CDR3, the full variable domain is DGGITQSPKYLFRKEGQNVTLSCEQNLNHDAMYWYRQDPGQGLRLIYYSQIVNDFQKGDIAEGYSVSREKKESFPLTVTSAQKNPTAFYLCASSNPGGNTEAFFGQGTRLTVV.

V is TRBV2 and J is TRBJ2-7; D could derive from TRBD1 or TRBD2 (6 bases each). In germline, CDR1 is SNHLY, CDR2 FYNNEI. The CDR3 contains 14 residues. V was trimmed by 4 bases and J by 2 bases, leaving 12 bases between them. CDR3 amino acids: CASSAPRGAYEQYF. CDR3 bases: TGTGCCAGCAGTGCCCCAAGGGGGGCCTACGAGCAGTACTTC.

The V and J genes are TRBV10-3 and TRBJ2-2; D gene ambiguous. This CDR3 is built from 15 residues. CDR1 is ENHRY and CDR2 is SYGVKD in the germline V gene. The ends were cut back, 0 bases at V and 1 base at J, with 6 bases in the middle. The CDR3 sequence: CAISESLQNTGELFF. The CDR3 DNA is TGTGCCATCAGTGAGTCGCTACAGAACACCGGGGAGCTGTTTTTT.

To note about this clone: The junction departs from the called germline gene at one end, perhaps through a read error. The chain carries TRBV5-4 and TRBJ1-3; D perhaps matches TRBD1 (6 bases). This CDR3 is built from 13 residues. Germline CDR1 and CDR2: SGHNT and YYREEE (reference sequence). CDR3 protein: CVSSSQGTNTIYF. Here the CDR3 DNA reads TGTGTCAGCAGCTCTCAGGGGACAAACACCATATATTTT.

The genes are TRBV15 and TRBJ1-5, with D possibly TRBD1 on 5 matching bases. This CDR3 has 15 residues. CDR1 and CDR2 (germline): LNHNV, YYDKDF (reference sequence). V lost 3 bases, J lost 6 bases, and 15 bases lay in between. CDR3 sequence reads: CATSRDSLRGQPQHF. As DNA, the CDR3 is TGTGCCACCAGCAGGGACTCACTTAGGGGTCAGCCCCAGCATTTT.

The CDR3 sequence: CAISDTGLSYEQYF. CDR3 nucleotides: TGTGCCATCAGTGACACGGGACTGAGTTACGAGCAGTACTTC. The V call is TRBV10-3, the J call TRBJ2-7, with D perhaps TRBD2 (6 bases). The CDR3 extends over 14 amino acids. With 3 bases removed from V and 4 bases from J, the gap between germline ends came to 13 bases. Germline lookup yields CDR1 ENHRY and CDR2 SYGVKD.

The rearrangement joins TRBV9 to TRBJ2-5; D gene ambiguous. This CDR3 has 13 residues. Trimming cost V 3 bases and J 4 bases, with 10 bases left between them. CDR1 and CDR2 from the germline V gene are SGDLS and YYNGEE. CDR3 DNA: TGTGCCAGCAGCGCCCAACACTCAGAGACCCAGTACTTC. As protein: CASSAQHSETQYF.

The count of this clone is one. This sequence joins TRBV7-2 and TRBJ1-3, with TRBD1 matching over 7 bases. V was pared by 2 bases and J by 0 bases, with 4 bases of the junction left unmatched. The CDR3 covers 16 residues. Per the germline V gene, CDR1 is SGHTA and CDR2 is FQGNSA. The DNA of the CDR3 is TGTGCCAGCAGCTTAAGGGACAGCAGCTCTGGAAACACCATATATTTT. Amino acid sequence: CASSLRDSSSGNTIYF.

CDR3 sequence reads: CASSPGQGVISYEQYF. CDR3 sequence (DNA): TGTGCCAGCAGTCCCGGACAGGGGGTTATTTCCTACGAGCAGTACTTC. The chain uses TRBV6-6 and TRBJ2-7, with 10 bases fitting TRBD1. The germline V gene has CDR1 MNHNY and CDR2 SVGAGI (reference sequence). The CDR3 is 16 amino acids. After removal of 5 bases from V and 1 base from J, the junction contained 8 bases not matched to a gene.

This rearrangement joins TRBV7-3 to TRBJ2-7, with D maybe TRBD1 (6 bases). Germline V gene data show CDR1 as SGHTA and CDR2 as FQGTGA. The CDR3 covers 15 residues. V lost 5 bases and J lost 2, with 16 bases in between. In DNA, the CDR3 is TGTGCCAGCAGCCAGGGGACAATAGCTACCTACGAGCAGTACTTC. It codes for CASSQGTIATYEQYF.

The V gene is TRBV18, the J gene TRBJ1-3; D uncertain. The CDR3 sequence is 12 residues long. Trimming stripped 6 bases from V and 4 bases from J, with 7 bases between. Germline assignment: CDR1 KGHSH and CDR2 LQKENI. The CDR3 loop is CASSDTGNTIYF. DNA of the CDR3: TGTGCCAGCTCTGATACAGGAAACACCATATATTTT.

CDR3 sequence (DNA): TGTGCCAGCACTCCAGGGCATTATTCACCCCTCCACTTT. Its translation is CASTPGHYSPLHF. The chain uses TRBV6-5 and TRBJ1-6; D is perhaps TRBD1 (5 bases). Between the trimmed V and J ends, which lost 7 bases and 8 bases, there was a span of 12 bases. The germline CDR1 and CDR2 sequences are MNHEY and SVGAGI. The CDR3 covers 13 residues.

This chain joins TRBV18 and TRBJ1-5, with a possible D match to TRBD1 (5 bases). CDR3 length equals 15 residues. The V end lost 4 bases, the J end lost 4 bases, and 14 bases lay between the germline ends. The germline gives CDR1 KGHSH, CDR2 LQKENI. CDR3 sequence reads: CASSRGVGVNQPQHF. The CDR3 nucleotides are TGTGCCAGCTCACGGGGGGTGGGCGTTAATCAGCCCCAGCATTTT.

CDR3 nucleotides: TGTGCCAGCAGCGAAATCGGGGACTCCGGGTCCGGGCAGTACTTC. It codes for CASSEIGDSGSGQYF. The rearrangement joins TRBV3-1 (or the pseudogene TRBV3-2) to TRBJ2-7; possibly TRBD2 for D (6 bases). CDR1 and CDR2 (germline): LGHDT, YNNKEL (reference sequence). Trimming removed 5 bases at V and 9 bases at J, with 23 bases between. CDR3 length equals 15 residues.

The chain links TRBV6-4 to TRBJ2-1; D is possibly TRBD1 (6 bases). Trimming took off 4 bases at V and 3 bases at J, with 7 bases between the two ends. The CDR3 consists of 13 residues. Germline lookup yields CDR1 MRHNA and CDR2 SNTAGT. CDR3 nucleotide sequence: TGTGCCAGCAGTGTGACAGGCTACAATGAGCAGTTCTTC. This codes for CASSVTGYNEQFF.

This clone appeared a single time. The chain links TRBV15 to TRBJ1-1; no clear D gene. In germline, CDR1 is LNHNV, CDR2 YYDKDF (reference sequence). The CDR3 totals 12 residues. V was cut by 11 bases and J by 0 bases, with 10 bases left in between. The CDR3 DNA sequence: TGTGCCGTGGCAGGTCTGAACACTGAAGCTTTCTTT. This sequence encodes CAVAGLNTEAFF. Filled out from reference TRBV15 and TRBJ1-1, the complete variable domain reads DAMVIQNPRYQVTQFGKPVTLSCSQTLNHNVMYWYQQKSSQAPKLLFHYYDKDFNNEADTPDNFQSRRPNTSFCFLDIRSPGLGDTAMYLCAVAGLNTEAFFGQGTRLTVV.

In this sample, this clone turned up a few times. The rearrangement joins TRBV10-1 to TRBJ2-2; 9 bases are shared with TRBD1. V dropped 2 bases and J dropped 6; count of bases not matched to a gene: 7. This CDR3 contains 16 residues. Germline CDR1 is WNHNN and CDR2 is SYGVQD (reference sequence). DNA of the CDR3: TGCGCCAGCAGTGAGAGGACAGGGGTCTATCCCGGGGAGCTGTTTTTT. Its translation is CASSERTGVYPGELFF.